The 24 T cell receptor beta chains below all came from one sample that was sequenced in a study of T-cell memory formation after mild COVID-19. From the 5' RACE reads, TCRdb called clonotypes with MiXCR, one entry per CDR3 protein. Of approximately 300,000 distinct CDR3 sequences in the sample, roughly 15% were seen once. Input material: PBMCs or a T cell subset sorted from them (not recorded which). These receptors originate from a man aged 18 to 30 who had mild COVID-19 (a few samples of this study predate the infection). Cell type and time point are not known.

The CDR3 bases are TGTGCCAGCAGCCCGCAGGGGGGAATTAGGGATCAGTACTTC. This sequence encodes CASSPQGGIRDQYF. The V call is TRBV7-2, the J call TRBJ2-4; D is perhaps TRBD1 (7 bases). The CDR3 loop spans 14 amino acids. Deletions cut 5 bases from V and 12 bases from J, with 20 bases between. Germline loops: CDR1 SGHTA, CDR2 FQGNSA.

This chain connects TRBV4-1 to TRBJ1-4; the match to TRBD1 covers 9 bases. The length of the CDR3 is 15 residues. Trimming at V came to 3 bases and at J to 5 bases, leaving 4 bases not matched to a gene. Germline values: CDR1 MGHRA, CDR2 YSYEKL. As DNA, the CDR3 is TGCGCCAGCAGCCAGTCCGGGACAGGGAATGAAAAACTGTTTTTT. This codes for CASSQSGTGNEKLFF.

This clonotype was observed a handful of times. The chain employs TRBV5-1 and TRBJ1-1; 7 bases agree with TRBD1. V was pared by 0 bases and J by 1 base, with 3 bases of the junction left unmatched. Germline V gene sequence: CDR1 SGHRS, CDR2 YFSETQ. This CDR3 contains 15 residues. The CDR3 DNA sequence: TGCGCCAGCAGCTTGGGGACAGGATGGAACACTGAAGCTTTCTTT. Its protein is CASSLGTGWNTEAFF.

In nucleotides, the CDR3 is TGCGCCAGCAGCTTGGAAGGGGCGCCCGGTGGCTACACCTTC. It yields the protein CASSLEGAPGGYTF. The chain uses TRBV5-1 and TRBJ1-2; possibly TRBD1 for D (5 bases). The CDR3 sequence is 14 residues long. The germline V gene has CDR1 SGHRS and CDR2 YFSETQ. With 0 bases removed from V and 7 bases from J, the gap between germline ends came to 13 bases.

The chain recombines TRBV21-1 with TRBJ1-1; the table assigns TRBD1, which was not confirmed against the DNA. TRBV21-1 is a pseudogene segment. The CDR3 runs to 14 residues. The CDR3 loop reads CASSLNHRDTEAFF. The CDR3 DNA follows: TGTGCCAGCAGCCTTAACCACAGGGACACTGAAGCTTTCTTT.

V is TRBV7-2 and J is TRBJ2-1; TRBD1 might be the D (7 bases). Germline V gene data show CDR1 as SGHTA and CDR2 as FQGNSA. Deletions cut 4 bases from V and 0 bases from J, with 16 bases between. The CDR3 runs to 17 residues. The CDR3 coding sequence is TGTGCCAGCAGCTCCGGGGGACAGCCGATCTCCTACAATGAGCAGTTCTTC. Its translation: CASSSGGQPISYNEQFF.

This sequence joins TRBV6-6 and TRBJ1-1; D not certain. CDR3 length: 11 amino acids. Trimming left V 6 bases short and J 10 bases short, with 12 bases between. The V gene's germline CDR1 is MNHNY and CDR2 SVGAGI (reference sequence). The CDR3 sequence: CASSPSLGAFF. CDR3 coding DNA: TGTGCCAGCAGCCCCTCTCTGGGAGCTTTCTTT.

The rearrangement joins TRBV7-2 to TRBJ2-7; no firm D call. CDR3 length: 13 residues. V lost 4 bases and J lost 3, with 10 bases in between. Per the germline V gene, CDR1 is SGHTA and CDR2 is FQGNSA. The CDR3 sequence is CASSSKLGYEQYV. CDR3 sequence (DNA): TGTGCCAGCAGCTCCAAGTTGGGCTACGAGCAGTACGTC.

A few counts support this clonotype. The V gene is TRBV7-2, the J gene TRBJ2-5; unclear D gene. Trimming took off 5 bases at V and 5 bases at J, with 12 bases between the two ends. Per the germline V gene, CDR1 is SGHTA and CDR2 is FQGNSA. The CDR3 spans 13 residues. The CDR3 DNA follows: TGTGCCAGCAGCCGAGGTTACTGGGAGACCCAGTACTTC. This codes for CASSRGYWETQYF. Filled out from reference TRBV7-2 and TRBJ2-5, the complete variable domain reads GAGVSQSPSNKVTEKGKDVELRCDPISGHTALYWYRQSLGQGLEFLIYFQGNSAPDKSGLPSDRFSAERTGGSVSTLTIQRTQQEDSAVYLCASSRGYWETQYFGPGTRLLVL.

J is TRBJ1-2 and V is TRBV6-5; no reliable D call. The CDR3 is made up of 13 amino acids. Germline lookup yields CDR1 MNHEY and CDR2 SVGAGI. With 6 bases removed from V and 1 base from J, the gap between germline ends came to 9 bases. The CDR3 bases are TGTGCCAGCAGCCCGTCGGTTAACTATGGCTACACCTTC. This gives the protein CASSPSVNYGYTF.

The chain is built from TRBV4-1 and TRBJ1-1, with D tentatively TRBD1 (5 bases). V was cut by 2 bases and J by 0 bases, with 7 bases left in between. The CDR3 length is 14 residues. The germline CDR1 and CDR2 sequences are MGHRA and YSYEKL. The CDR3 DNA reads TGCGCCAGCAGCCAAAGGGGACTGAACACTGAAGCTTTCTTT. Translating it yields CASSQRGLNTEAFF.

The V gene is TRBV6-5, the J gene TRBJ2-1, with D maybe TRBD2 (5 bases). The length of the CDR3 is 16 residues. Trimming left V 4 bases short and J 4 bases short, with 17 bases between. The germline V gene encodes CDR1 MNHEY and CDR2 SVGAGI. As DNA, the CDR3 is TGTGCCAGCAGTTCTCCGGGGAGATCGGTATACAATGAGCAGTTCTTC. Protein sequence: CASSSPGRSVYNEQFF.

The chain carries TRBV20-1 and TRBJ2-3; 8 nucleotides match TRBD2. Losses at the gene ends were 5 bases for V and 11 bases for J; bases not matched to a gene: 15. Per the germline V gene, CDR1 is DFQATT and CDR2 is SNEGSKA (reference sequence). The CDR3 runs 14 residues. CDR3: CSAPPGLGMLVQYF. CDR3 coding DNA: TGCAGTGCTCCACCGGGACTAGGGATGCTTGTGCAGTATTTT.

This rearrangement joins TRBV5-1 to TRBJ2-3; TRBD1 matches at 11 bases. Trimming removed 4 bases from V and 7 bases from J; junction bases left unmatched: 5. The CDR3 is 14 amino acids. Per germline, CDR1 SGHRS and CDR2 YFSETQ. CDR3 loop: CASSQDRGLYTQYF. The CDR3 DNA follows: TGCGCCAGCAGCCAGGACAGGGGGCTGTATACGCAGTATTTT.

The rearrangement uses TRBV11-2 and TRBJ2-4, with no clear D. Germline values: CDR1 SGHAT, CDR2 FQNNGV. The CDR3 has 14 amino acids. The germline V and J ends were trimmed by 1 base and 5 bases, with 9 bases remaining between them. The CDR3 DNA sequence: TGTGCCAGCAGCTTAGGGTTTGGTCAAAACATTCAGTACTTC. Amino acids: CASSLGFGQNIQYF.

The rearrangement joins TRBV5-1 to TRBJ2-3; TRBD1 is a possible D gene (6 bases). CDR3 size: 16 residues. Between the trimmed V and J ends, which lost 0 bases and 0 bases, there was a span of 11 bases. Per germline, CDR1 SGHRS and CDR2 YFSETQ. DNA for the CDR3: TGCGCCAGCAGCTTGGCGTCGACAGGTAGCACAGATACGCAGTATTTT. Translated: CASSLASTGSTDTQYF.

Here the CDR3 DNA reads TGTGCCAGCACCTCCGACAGTTGGAACACTGAAGCTTTCTTT. As protein: CASTSDSWNTEAFF. The chain has TRBV7-9 and TRBJ1-1; D may be TRBD1 (5 bases). V lost 7 bases and J lost 1, with 13 bases in between. CDR3 size: 14 residues. CDR1 is SEHNR, CDR2 FQNEAQ, per germline (reference sequence).

The rearrangement uses TRBV6-6 and TRBJ1-2, with D maybe TRBD1 (5 bases). Trimming removed 2 bases at V and 2 bases at J, with 15 bases between. The CDR3 is made up of 16 amino acids. Per the germline V gene, CDR1 is MNHNY and CDR2 is SVGAGI (reference sequence). The CDR3, as DNA: TGTGCCAGCAGTTACCGGGGTCAGGGCCCAAACTATGGCTACACCTTC. Protein product: CASSYRGQGPNYGYTF.

The CDR3 protein is CSAGEGTPKDTQYF. CDR3 bases: TGCAGTGCTGGGGAGGGAACGCCCAAAGATACGCAGTATTTT. V usage is TRBV20-1 and J usage is TRBJ2-3; 7 bases are a match to TRBD2. The junction had 10 bases not matched to a gene; V was cut back by 5 bases and J by 5 bases. The germline V gene has CDR1 DFQATT and CDR2 SNEGSKA (reference sequence). This CDR3 comprises 14 residues.

The chain links TRBV6-5 to TRBJ1-3, with TRBD1 identical over 8 bases. V shed 0 bases and J 4 bases; nucleotides not matched to a gene: 5. The CDR3 contains 16 residues. CDR1 is MNHEY and CDR2 is SVGAGI in the germline V gene. The CDR3 here is CASSYSGAGGGNTIYF. The CDR3 nucleotides read TGTGCCAGCAGTTACTCCGGGGCAGGGGGCGGAAACACCATATATTTT.

V and J are TRBV4-3 and TRBJ2-2; unclear D gene. V lost 5 bases and J lost 7, with 14 bases in between. Germline V gene sequence: CDR1 LGHNA, CDR2 YSLEER. The CDR3 loop spans 14 amino acids. CDR3 protein: CASSAGRDLGELFF. CDR3 coding DNA: TGCGCCAGCAGCGCAGGCCGAGACCTCGGGGAGCTGTTTTTT.

This clonotype was counted only a few times. This chain links TRBV21-1 with TRBJ1-5. TRBV21-1 is a known pseudogene. The CDR3 has 19 residues. DNA of the CDR3: TGTGCCAGCAGCAAAGCTGAGGGTTACGGTACGATTAGCAATCAGCCCCAGCATTTT. The encoded protein is CASSKAEGYGTISNQPQHF.

The chain joins TRBV4-1 to TRBJ1-5; perhaps TRBD1 as D (6 bases). Per the germline V gene, CDR1 is MGHRA and CDR2 is YSYEKL. There are 16 residues in the CDR3. Trimming took off 0 bases at V and 0 bases at J, with 9 bases between the two ends. The CDR3 sequence: CASSQDGGYSNQPQHF. DNA of the CDR3: TGCGCCAGCAGCCAAGATGGGGGCTATAGCAATCAGCCCCAGCATTTT.

J is TRBJ2-2 and V is TRBV5-1; 7 positions agree with TRBD1. Germline V gives CDR1 SGHRS, CDR2 YFSETQ. The CDR3 consists of 16 residues. The ends lost 5 bases at V and 0 bases at J; junction bases unmatched: 7. CDR3 residues: CASRPPGTANTGELFF. The CDR3 DNA follows: TGCGCCAGCAGACCACCGGGGACAGCGAACACCGGGGAGCTGTTTTTT.